The 20 T cell receptor beta chains presented below share a single source sample, sequenced in a study of CD8 T cells in ankylosing spondylitis listed by TCRdb under 2017. Library generation was performed with 5' RACE. Sequencer: Illumina HiSeq 2500. TCRdb trimmed public reads at Q25 via fastp, called clones via MiXCR and kept in-frame beta chains. Rows are unified per CDR3 protein, each entry keeping the most common DNA and genes. A total of around 150,000 distinct CDR3 sequences appear in this sample, roughly 6.6% of them only once. The ten largest clonotypes hold roughly 12% of the sample. The specimen sequenced was blood, either unsorted or a sorted T cell fraction (not recorded which). These receptor sequences come from a female donor with ankylosing spondylitis or in good health (not recorded which).

This clonotype occurred many times. The V gene is TRBV24-1, the J gene TRBJ2-3, with D perhaps assigned TRBD1 or TRBD2 (5 bases each). The V end lost 9 bases, the J end lost 3 bases, and 18 bases lay between the germline ends. Germline CDR1 KGHDR, CDR2 SFDVKD. This CDR3 region has 15 residues. The CDR3 is CATAGTAETTDTQYF. The CDR3 region has the DNA TGTGCCACCGCCGGGACGGCTGAAACAACAGATACGCAGTATTTT.

The rearrangement uses TRBV7-2 and TRBJ2-7, with 8 bases identical to TRBD1. Germline-derived CDR1 and CDR2 are SGHTA and FQGNSA. This CDR3 spans 17 amino acids. The V segment lost 3 bases and the J segment 0 bases; nucleotides outside the gene matches: 10. In nucleotides, the CDR3 is TGTGCCAGCAGCTTCCTCGGGACAGGTCTAAGCTCCTACGAGCAGTACTTC. Translated: CASSFLGTGLSSYEQYF. The full variable domain, rest sourced from reference TRBV7-2 and TRBJ2-7, is GAGVSQSPSNKVTEKGKDVELRCDPISGHTALYWYRQSLGQGLEFLIYFQGNSAPDKSGLPSDRFSAERTGGSVSTLTIQRTQQEDSAVYLCASSFLGTGLSSYEQYFGPGTRLTVT.

Ten or more counts support this clonotype. This sequence joins TRBV20-1 and TRBJ2-1; tentative D call: TRBD2 (5 bases). Trimming stripped 6 bases from V and 5 bases from J, with 17 bases between. Germline V gene data show CDR1 as DFQATT and CDR2 as SNEGSKA (reference sequence). The CDR3 sequence is 14 residues long. DNA of the CDR3: TGCAGTGCCCATCTCCGGGGAATAGACAATGAGCAGTTCTTC. Residues: CSAHLRGIDNEQFF.

This clonotype came up many times. The V call is TRBV20-1, the J call TRBJ2-2, with no clear D. CDR3 size: 12 residues. Trimming cost V 5 bases and J 0 bases, with 4 bases left between them. Germline-derived CDR1 and CDR2 are DFQATT and SNEGSKA (reference sequence). CDR3 protein: CSAAPNTGELFF. CDR3 nucleotide sequence: TGCAGTGCTGCTCCGAACACCGGGGAGCTGTTTTTT.

About this clonotype itself: Possible read error: a much larger clone is one base away. V and J are TRBV14 and TRBJ2-1; D ambiguous. The germline gives CDR1 SGHDN, CDR2 FVKESK. The V end lost 1 base, the J end lost 10 bases, and 5 bases lay between the germline ends. The CDR3 length is 11 residues. The CDR3 reads CASSQVIEQFF. The CDR3, as DNA: TGTGCCAGCAGCCAAGTTATAGAGCAGTTCTTC.

The table lists this clonotype with many counts. The rearrangement links TRBV5-1 to TRBJ1-3, with a weak D call TRBD1 (5 bases). Trimming removed 3 bases from V and 0 bases from J, with 10 bases in between. CDR3 length equals 15 residues. Germline assignment: CDR1 SGHRS and CDR2 YFSETQ. CDR3 region: CASSWDPSSGNTIYF. CDR3 coding DNA: TGCGCCAGCAGCTGGGACCCAAGCTCTGGAAACACCATATATTTT. Based on the CDR3 plus reference TRBV5-1 and TRBJ1-3, the full variable domain is KAGVTQTPRYLIKTRGQQVTLSCSPISGHRSVSWYQQTPGQGLQFLFEYFSETQRNKGNFPGRFSGRQFSNSRSEMNVSTLELGDSALYLCASSWDPSSGNTIYFGEGSWLTVV.

The table lists this clonotype with many counts. The V and J genes are TRBV3-1 and TRBJ2-7; weak D call: TRBD1 (8 bases). Germline V gene sequence: CDR1 LGHDT, CDR2 YNNKEL (reference sequence). V was trimmed by 1 base and J by 5 bases, leaving 21 bases between them. This CDR3 has 17 amino acids. The CDR3 loop is CASSQVRETGDYHEQYF. CDR3 bases: TGTGCCAGCAGCCAAGTGCGGGAGACAGGGGACTACCACGAGCAGTACTTC.

This clonotype was seen at least ten times. V usage is TRBV27 and J usage is TRBJ1-1; a possible D gene is TRBD1 (6 bases). V was cut by 4 bases and J by 5 bases, with 11 bases left in between. Germline CDR1 and CDR2: MNHEY and SMNVEV (reference sequence). The CDR3 has 13 amino acids. CDR3: CASSWGRVTEAFF. For the CDR3, the DNA is TGTGCCAGCAGTTGGGGGCGCGTGACTGAAGCTTTCTTT.

There are many counts of this clonotype. The J gene is TRBJ2-1, the V gene TRBV5-1; the match to TRBD1 covers 9 bases. CDR1 is SGHRS, CDR2 YFSETQ, per germline. The V and J ends lost 0 bases and 8 bases, in that order; junction bases with no gene match: 3. This CDR3 contains 14 residues. CDR3 bases: TGCGCCAGCAGCTTGGCCCGGACAGGGGATGAGCAGTTCTTC. Translated, it gives CASSLARTGDEQFF.

This clonotype was seen many times. The chain recombines TRBV5-1 with TRBJ2-1; 8 nucleotides agree with TRBD1. CDR3 length equals 15 residues. With 2 bases clipped from V and 1 base from J, the junction kept 2 bases outside the gene matches. Per the germline V gene, CDR1 is SGHRS and CDR2 is YFSETQ. Here the CDR3 DNA reads TGCGCCAGCAGCTTCAGGGGGCTGTCCTACAATGAGCAGTTCTTC. It is translated as CASSFRGLSYNEQFF.

This clonotype showed up many times. The genes are TRBV28 and TRBJ2-7; 7 bases fit TRBD2. The CDR3 extends over 12 amino acids. Looked up from germline, CDR1 is MDHEN and CDR2 is SYDVKM. Germline trimming cut 3 bases from V and 7 bases from J; bases unmatched to any gene: 3. CDR3 nucleotides: TGTGCCAGCAGTTTGGGAGGGGATGAGCAGTACTTC. This translates into CASSLGGDEQYF.

This clonotype was seen repeatedly, ten times or more. This rearrangement joins TRBV5-1 to TRBJ1-2; possible D gene TRBD1, 6 bases. This CDR3 region has 14 residues. V lost 2 bases, J lost 8 bases, and 16 bases lay in between. The germline CDR1 and CDR2 sequences are SGHRS and YFSETQ. CDR3 sequence: CASSFEENRDGYTF. The CDR3 nucleotides are TGCGCCAGCAGCTTCGAAGAAAACAGGGACGGCTACACCTTC.

This clonotype was seen at least ten times. The chain uses TRBV11-2 and TRBJ1-5; 7 bases map to TRBD1. The CDR3 consists of 21 residues. Per germline, CDR1 SGHAT and CDR2 FQNNGV. After removal of 1 base from V and 2 bases from J, the junction contained 20 bases not matched to a gene. CDR3 protein: CASSLVRFSGQRGAGNQPQHF. The CDR3 region has the DNA TGTGCCAGCAGCTTAGTGAGGTTCTCGGGACAGAGGGGAGCTGGCAATCAGCCCCAGCATTTT.

This clonotype was counted only a few times. V gene TRBV4-3 combines with J gene TRBJ1-6, with D possibly TRBD1 on 6 matching bases. Germline V lookup: CDR1 LGHNA, CDR2 YSLEER. V lost 3 bases and J 5 bases, leaving 8 bases between the germline ends. The CDR3 is 14 residues long. This CDR3 reads CASSQGADNSPLHF. CDR3 DNA sequence: TGCGCCAGCAGCCAGGGGGCGGATAATTCACCCCTCCACTTT.

This clonotype was seen repeatedly, ten times or more. V usage is TRBV20-1 and J usage is TRBJ2-5, with 8 bases lining up with TRBD1. The junction had 7 bases not matched to a gene; V was cut back by 5 bases and J by 2 bases. From germline, CDR1 is DFQATT and CDR2 SNEGSKA (reference sequence). CDR3 length: 14 amino acids. The CDR3 DNA reads as TGCAGTGCTGGGGGGACAGGAATACAAGAGACCCAGTACTTC. This translates into CSAGGTGIQETQYF.

A few counts support this clonotype. Here the CDR3 DNA reads TGCGCCAGCAGCTTGGAGCCTAATCAGCCCCAGCATTTT. It translates to CASSLEPNQPQHF. The chain combines TRBV5-1 with TRBJ1-5; no reliable D call. The germline gives CDR1 SGHRS, CDR2 YFSETQ. Trimming stripped 0 bases from V and 4 bases from J, with 5 bases between. This CDR3 spans 13 amino acids.

In this sample, this clonotype turned up many times. The V and J genes are TRBV19 and TRBJ1-1; 9 positions match TRBD1. The ends lost 6 bases at V and 5 bases at J; junction bases unmatched: 10. CDR1 is LNHDA, CDR2 SQIVND, per germline (reference sequence). There are 15 residues in the CDR3. CDR3 amino acids: CASRGTGLRWTEAFF. DNA of the CDR3: TGTGCCAGTAGGGGGACAGGGCTGAGGTGGACTGAAGCTTTCTTT.

This clonotype has at least ten counts. The chain has TRBV29-1 and TRBJ1-2; D perhaps matches TRBD1 (6 bases). CDR1 SQVTM and CDR2 ANQGSEA come from the germline V gene. V was cut by 7 bases and J by 8 bases, with 26 bases left in between. This CDR3 has 15 amino acids. DNA of the CDR3: TGCAGCGCGCACACCCCGGGACAACAAGCTAGAGGCTACACCTTC. Translating it yields CSAHTPGQQARGYTF.

This clonotype showed up many times. The rearrangement joins TRBV9 to TRBJ2-7; no reliable D call. Germline CDR1 is SGDLS and CDR2 is YYNGEE. The V gene lost 0 bases and the J gene lost 4 bases, with 14 bases spanning the gap. This CDR3 is 15 amino acids long. The DNA of the CDR3 is TGTGCCAGCAGCGTAGGGGCTTCGCGAGGATACGAGCAGTACTTC. Translated: CASSVGASRGYEQYF. The complete variable domain, with remaining parts taken from reference TRBV9 and TRBJ2-7, reads DSGVTQTPKHLITATGQRVTLRCSPRSGDLSVYWYQQSLDQGLQFLIQYYNGEERAKGNILERFSAQQFPDLHSELNLSSLELGDSALYFCASSVGASRGYEQYFGPGTRLTVT.

This clonotype has ten or more counts. The chain recombines TRBV5-1 with TRBJ1-3, with 9 bases matching TRBD1. Germline lookup yields CDR1 SGHRS and CDR2 YFSETQ. Germline trimming cut 4 bases from V and 2 bases from J; bases unmatched to any gene: 7. The CDR3 length is 16 residues. The CDR3 is CASSTGQGGPGNTIYF. The DNA for the CDR3 is TGCGCCAGCAGCACGGGACAGGGAGGCCCTGGAAACACCATATATTTT.